Following are 17 T cell receptor beta chains from one sample sequenced in a study of identical twins. In TCRdb, the 5' RACE reads were re-called with MiXCR into one record per CDR3 protein. In the table there are under 400,000 distinct CDR3 sequences, approximately 9.1% of which are singletons. The sample taken for sequencing was naive T cells sorted from blood. Receptors were obtained from a woman aged 45 to 65 in good health.

The table lists this clonotype with many counts. V usage is TRBV29-1 and J usage is TRBJ2-3, with D perhaps TRBD1 or TRBD2 (5 bases each). Germline V lookup: CDR1 SQVTM, CDR2 ANQGSEA. The CDR3 length is 12 residues. V gave up 4 bases and J gave up 4 bases, with 9 bases separating them. Here the CDR3 reads CSVAQGPDTQYF. DNA for the CDR3: TGCAGCGTTGCCCAGGGACCAGATACGCAGTATTTT.

This clonotype was seen at least ten times. The chain carries TRBV19 and TRBJ1-1; TRBD1 matches 7 bases. The germline V gene encodes CDR1 LNHDA and CDR2 SQIVND (reference sequence). The CDR3 consists of 16 residues. With 9 bases clipped from V and 1 base from J, the junction kept 14 bases outside the gene matches. In DNA form, the CDR3 reads TGTGCCAGAGACCGGGACAGCCCCGAACCGAACACTGAAGCTTTCTTT. Encoded protein: CARDRDSPEPNTEAFF.

This clonotype was observed many times. V is TRBV5-1 and J is TRBJ1-3; D is uncertain. CDR3 length equals 11 residues. Per the germline V gene, CDR1 is SGHRS and CDR2 is YFSETQ. Trimming removed 5 bases from V and 4 bases from J, with 4 bases in between. In DNA form, the CDR3 reads TGCGCCAGCAGGGACGGAAACACCATATATTTT. This sequence encodes CASRDGNTIYF.

This clonotype was counted ten times or more. The V gene is TRBV9, the J gene TRBJ2-1; TRBD1 is a possible D gene (5 bases). V dropped 0 bases and J dropped 8 bases, with 15 bases sitting between them. This CDR3 is 15 amino acids long. Germline CDR1 and CDR2: SGDLS and YYNGEE. CDR3 protein: CASSVGQTRVDEQFF. The CDR3 bases are TGTGCCAGCAGCGTAGGACAGACCCGCGTGGATGAGCAGTTCTTC.

At least ten counts were recorded for this clonotype. The gene calls are TRBV6-5 and TRBJ2-2, with D perhaps being TRBD1 or TRBD2 (6 bases each). The V and J ends lost 8 bases and 9 bases respectively, with 13 bases between them. The CDR3 extends over 12 amino acids. The germline CDR1 and CDR2 sequences are MNHEY and SVGAGI. In DNA, the CDR3 is TGTGCCAGCCAAGGGGGGAGCCGGGAGCTGTTTTTT. Translation gives CASQGGSRELFF.

The J gene is TRBJ2-1, the V gene TRBV10-3, with 12 positions matching TRBD1. Trimming took 4 bases from V and 6 from J; bases not matched to a gene: 4. Germline CDR1 ENHRY, CDR2 SYGVKD. The CDR3 consists of 15 residues. In nucleotides, the CDR3 is TGTGCCATCAGTGGAGGGGGACAGGGGGCCAATGAGCAGTTCTTC. This codes for CAISGGGQGANEQFF.

This clonotype was picked up many times. The CDR3 DNA reads TGTGCCAGCAGCCCTGGACTAGCCGCCTACCCATATACGCAGTATTTT. Encoded protein: CASSPGLAAYPYTQYF. The chain is built from TRBV12-3 or TRBV12-4 and TRBJ2-3; 8 bases are a match to TRBD2. J was trimmed by 7 bases and V by 6 bases; bases with no gene match: 15. CDR3 size: 16 residues.

The chain recombines TRBV29-1 with TRBJ2-5, with D maybe TRBD2 (6 bases). Trimming stripped 4 bases from V and 7 bases from J, with 16 bases between. Germline assignment: CDR1 SQVTM and CDR2 ANQGSEA. The CDR3 is 13 residues long. Here the CDR3 DNA reads TGCAGCGTTGGTGGGATGGACGGGGGGACCCAGTACTTC. This sequence encodes CSVGGMDGGTQYF.

A few counts support this clonotype. The V call is TRBV5-1, the J call TRBJ2-3; tentatively, D is TRBD2 (6 bases). The CDR3 runs to 12 residues. In germline, CDR1 is SGHRS, CDR2 YFSETQ. V shed 5 bases and J shed 5 bases, with 9 bases lying between them. CDR3 sequence (DNA): TGCGCCAGCAGGGATAGCGGAGATACGCAGTATTTT. Translating gives CASRDSGDTQYF.

The chain uses TRBV5-1 and TRBJ2-5; tentative D call: TRBD2 (6 bases). There are 19 residues in the CDR3. V lost 5 bases and J 3 bases, leaving 29 bases between the germline ends. In germline, CDR1 is SGHRS, CDR2 YFSETQ. The CDR3 coding sequence is TGCGCCAGCAGGGAGGGACTCAACAACGCCGGAATTACCAAAGAGACCCAGTACTTC. This gives the protein CASREGLNNAGITKETQYF.

This clonotype was found many times. CDR3 loop: CASSQKETQYF. CDR3 nucleotides: TGTGCCAGCAGCCAAAAAGAGACCCAGTACTTC. The V gene is TRBV3-1, the J gene TRBJ2-5, with D hard to call. The germline gives CDR1 LGHDT, CDR2 YNNKEL (reference sequence). The V and J ends lost 2 bases and 3 bases respectively, with 1 base between them. The CDR3 is made up of 11 amino acids.

This clonotype was recorded a few times. The chain links TRBV20-1 to TRBJ2-3; 12 bases agree with TRBD1. The CDR3 spans 16 residues. Germline assignment: CDR1 DFQATT and CDR2 SNEGSKA (reference sequence). The trim removed 3 bases at V and 6 bases at J, leaving 10 bases unmatched. This CDR3 is CSARPPGQGARDTQYF. CDR3 bases: TGCAGTGCTAGGCCACCGGGACAGGGGGCGCGGGATACGCAGTATTTT.

This clonotype was observed many times. J is TRBJ2-1 and V is TRBV12-3 or TRBV12-4; 11 nucleotides line up with TRBD2. The CDR3 covers 16 residues. The J segment lost 3 bases and the V segment lost 5 bases, leaving 6 bases of the junction unmatched. Here the CDR3 DNA reads TGTGCCAGCAGTGTACCCGGGACTAGCGGCTACAATGAGCAGTTCTTC. This sequence encodes CASSVPGTSGYNEQFF.

There are a few counts of this clonotype. This chain links TRBV4-1 with TRBJ2-3; 12 positions agree with TRBD1. The CDR3 length is 16 residues. J gave up 4 bases and V 4 bases, and 6 bases lay outside the gene matches. CDR1 and CDR2 (germline): MGHRA, YSYEKL. The CDR3 protein is CASSLRDRGPSDTQYF. CDR3 nucleotide sequence: TGCGCCAGCAGCCTCCGGGACAGGGGGCCCTCAGATACGCAGTATTTT.

The rearrangement joins TRBV10-2 to TRBJ2-7, with 7 bases that match TRBD2. The CDR3 is 14 amino acids. Germline V gene lookup returns CDR1 WSHSY and CDR2 SAAADI. J gave up 9 bases and V 4 bases, and 12 bases lay outside the gene matches. CDR3: CASSGGREAGVQYF. The CDR3 DNA follows: TGCGCCAGCAGTGGGGGAAGGGAGGCGGGAGTGCAGTACTTC.

In this sample, this clonotype turned up many times. V is TRBV5-1 and J is TRBJ2-3, with 9 bases lining up with TRBD2. CDR3 length: 15 residues. Germline assignment: CDR1 SGHRS and CDR2 YFSETQ. The V gene end was trimmed by 4 bases and the J gene end by 1 base; junction bases not matched to a gene: 4. This CDR3 is CASSIAGDRTDTQYF. In nucleotides, the CDR3 is TGCGCCAGCAGCATAGCGGGAGACCGCACAGATACGCAGTATTTT.

This clonotype was picked up many times. J is TRBJ1-1 and V is TRBV12-3 or TRBV12-4; 10 bases are shared with TRBD1. The CDR3 length is 19 residues. Losses at the gene ends were 6 bases for V and 3 bases for J; bases not matched to a gene: 19. The CDR3 bases are TGTGCCAGCAGGGGCCATGCCGGGACAGGGGAAGAAGTTGACACTGAAGCTTTCTTT. Its translation: CASRGHAGTGEEVDTEAFF.